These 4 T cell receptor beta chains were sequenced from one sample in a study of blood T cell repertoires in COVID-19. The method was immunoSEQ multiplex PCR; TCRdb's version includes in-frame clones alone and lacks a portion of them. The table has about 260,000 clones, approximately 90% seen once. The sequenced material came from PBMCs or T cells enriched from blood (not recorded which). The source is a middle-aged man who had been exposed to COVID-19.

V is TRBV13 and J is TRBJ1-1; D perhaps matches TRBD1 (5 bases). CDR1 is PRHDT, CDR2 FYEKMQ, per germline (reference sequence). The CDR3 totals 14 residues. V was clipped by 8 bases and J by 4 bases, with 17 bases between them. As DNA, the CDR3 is TGTGCCAGCCGTCTAACGGGGGGGTCCACTGAAGCTTTCTTT. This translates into CASRLTGGSTEAFF.

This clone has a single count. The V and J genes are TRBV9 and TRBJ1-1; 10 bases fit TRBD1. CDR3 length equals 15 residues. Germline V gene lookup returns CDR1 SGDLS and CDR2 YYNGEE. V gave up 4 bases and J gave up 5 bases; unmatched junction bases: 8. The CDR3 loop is CASSSHWDRGTEAFF. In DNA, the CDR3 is TGTGCCAGCAGCTCCCATTGGGACAGGGGTACTGAAGCTTTCTTT.

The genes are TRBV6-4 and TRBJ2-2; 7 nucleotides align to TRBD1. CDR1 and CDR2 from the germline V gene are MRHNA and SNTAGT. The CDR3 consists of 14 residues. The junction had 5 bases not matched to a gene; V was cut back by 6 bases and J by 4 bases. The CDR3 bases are TGTGCCAGCAGGAGGGACAGATCCACCGGGGAGCTGTTTTTT. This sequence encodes CASRRDRSTGELFF.

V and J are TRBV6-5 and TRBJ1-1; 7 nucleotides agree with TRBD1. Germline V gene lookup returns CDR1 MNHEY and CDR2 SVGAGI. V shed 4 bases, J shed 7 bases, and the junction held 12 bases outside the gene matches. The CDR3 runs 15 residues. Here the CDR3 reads CASSFATGKGGEAFF. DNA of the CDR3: TGTGCCAGCAGTTTCGCGACAGGGAAGGGAGGTGAAGCTTTCTTT.